The entry below gives a single T cell receptor (beta chain) sequence along with its context. The target antigen is unknown. This may be a read error, as it is one base from a much larger clone. The data were taken from a study of Graves' ophthalmopathy and Graves' hyperthyroidism. Amplification of the TCR beta CDR3 regions used RNA transcripts (as template). The first round was an RT-PCR with HTBI primers, and the second round was a multiplex PCR. TCRdb reanalysed the multiplex PCR reads using MiXCR and keeps one entry per CDR3 protein. The sample contains about 58,000 distinct CDR3 sequences, roughly 46% of which appear only once. The CDR3 is 17 residues long. The germline V gene encodes CDR1 MNHEY and CDR2 SVGEGT. V lost 0 bases, J lost 0 bases, and 14 bases lay in between. The diagnosis combined clinical symptoms, thyroxine, TRAb, thyroid ultrasound and orbital computed tomography scans. Overall study findings and caveats: Detection in blood was also observed for most expanded thyroid clonotypes above 0.001 frequency. A 13-signature model separated ophthalmopathy from stable hyperthyroidism, 87.88% sensitivity, approximately 80% specificity. For predicting ophthalmopathy progression, the model had more than 60% sensitivity and under 85% specificity.

This rearrangement joins TRBV6-2 or TRBV6-3 to TRBJ1-1; tentative D call: TRBD1 (6 bases). The source of this sequence is an adult woman with Graves' ophthalmopathy. The sample consisted of peripheral blood. CDR3 amino acids: CASSYSIRGHLNTEAFF. The CDR3 region has the DNA TGTGCCAGCAGTTACTCGATAAGGGGACACCTGAACACTGAAGCTTTCTTT.